This T cell receptor (beta chain) was captured in a study of T cells in Graves' hyperthyroidism and ophthalmopathy. RNA transcripts provided the source from which TCR beta CDR3 regions were amplified. Primed by the HTBI set, a first-round RT-PCR was run on the TCR CDR3. Using its own MiXCR run on the multiplex PCR reads, TCRdb lists one record per CDR3 protein. The sample lists around 350,000 distinct CDR3 sequences; under 15% were seen once. Trimming removed 2 bases at V and 1 base at J, with 12 bases between. This CDR3 has 16 amino acids. The V gene's germline CDR1 is MGHRA and CDR2 YSYEKL. Source material: blood. The receptor's source is a young woman with Graves' hyperthyroidism. The rearrangement uses TRBV4-1 and TRBJ2-1, with D uncertain. The CDR3 DNA sequence: TGCGCCAGCAGCCAACCCGGGTCCTTTTCCTACAATGAGCAGTTCTTC. Amino acid sequence: CASSQPGSFSYNEQFF.